Presented here are 20 T cell receptor beta chains from one specimen sequenced in a study of identical twins. Via MiXCR, TCRdb re-called the 5' RACE reads, giving one row per CDR3 protein. The sample includes 690,000 or so distinct CDR3 sequences, 8.5% to 9.5% seen only once; the top ten take around 0.95%. The same data also contributed to another study, on yellow fever vaccine responses in identical twins.

The sample was PBMCs. These receptor sequences come from a woman aged 18-30 years in good health.

This clonotype was detected only a few times. The chain is built from TRBV7-9 and TRBJ2-7; 7 nucleotides line up with TRBD1. Germline V gene lookup returns CDR1 SEHNR and CDR2 FQNEAQ (reference sequence). V lost 1 base to trimming and J lost 5 bases; unmatched junction nucleotides: 5. CDR3 length equals 14 residues. The CDR3 spells CASSLGGGFNEQYF. The CDR3 nucleotides are TGTGCCAGCAGCTTAGGAGGGGGCTTCAACGAGCAGTACTTC.

The CDR3 region is CSGGGAKNNEQFF. The CDR3 bases are TGCAGTGGCGGGGGGGCGAAGAACAATGAGCAGTTCTTC. The rearrangement joins TRBV20-1 to TRBJ2-1, with TRBD2 matching over 9 bases. This CDR3 spans 13 amino acids. Germline V gene sequence: CDR1 DFQATT, CDR2 SNEGSKA (reference sequence). V gave up 7 bases and J gave up 5 bases; unmatched junction bases: 6.

V usage is TRBV24-1 and J usage is TRBJ2-7; D may be TRBD2 (6 bases). The CDR3 sequence is 12 residues long. Trimming cost V 2 bases and J 5 bases, with 6 bases left between them. CDR1 KGHDR and CDR2 SFDVKD come from the germline V gene. Here the CDR3 DNA reads TGTGCCACCAGTGATTCGGGGGACGAGCAGTACTTC. This encodes CATSDSGDEQYF.

This clonotype was picked up a small number of times. The rearrangement links TRBV7-9 to TRBJ1-5, with D possibly being TRBD1 (6 bases). The germline gives CDR1 SEHNR, CDR2 FQNEAQ (reference sequence). The CDR3 covers 13 residues. The germline V and J ends were trimmed by 11 bases and 9 bases, with 20 bases remaining between them. Written as DNA, the CDR3 is TGTGCCCTTGGGGGGACCCAAGGGGGGCCCCAGCATTTT. Protein: CALGGTQGGPQHF.

In its sample, this clonotype was seen many times. One junction end does not reproduce the germline sequence, and a read error may be involved. CDR3 DNA sequence: TGTGCCAGCAGTCCCGGGACAGGGGGCTGCACCTTC. This encodes CASSPGTGGCTF. The rearrangement joins TRBV12-3 or TRBV12-4 to TRBJ1-2; 12 bases line up with TRBD1. CDR3 length equals 12 residues.

This clonotype was detected many times. The chain joins TRBV28 to TRBJ2-1; the match to TRBD1 covers 7 bases. Germline V lookup: CDR1 MDHEN, CDR2 SYDVKM. The CDR3 loop spans 14 amino acids. The trim removed 8 bases at V and 0 bases at J, leaving 4 bases unmatched. CDR3 amino acids: CASGNRGSYNEQFF. CDR3 DNA: TGTGCCAGCGGGAACAGGGGCTCCTACAATGAGCAGTTCTTC.

This clonotype was found a few times. The rearrangement uses TRBV4-3 and TRBJ2-2; the D gene is possibly TRBD2 (6 bases). Trimming took off 4 bases at V and 7 bases at J, with 16 bases between the two ends. Per germline, CDR1 LGHNA and CDR2 YSLEER. The CDR3 has 15 residues. In DNA, the CDR3 is TGCGCCAGCAGCCCCGGAGCAGGGACTCACGGGGAGCTGTTTTTT. Amino acids: CASSPGAGTHGELFF.

This clonotype showed up just a few times. This sequence joins TRBV19 and TRBJ2-1; D may correspond to TRBD1 or TRBD2 (5 bases each). Deletions cut 5 bases from V and 3 bases from J, with 17 bases between. The germline V gene has CDR1 LNHDA and CDR2 SQIVND (reference sequence). The CDR3 consists of 16 residues. The CDR3 here is CASSSSGAGLYNEQFF. Here the CDR3 DNA reads TGTGCCAGTAGTTCATCCGGGGCAGGCCTCTACAATGAGCAGTTCTTC.

This clonotype was seen more than once but under ten times. The rearrangement uses TRBV29-1 and TRBJ2-1, with D possibly TRBD1 on 6 matching bases. CDR3 size: 14 residues. Germline values: CDR1 SQVTM, CDR2 ANQGSEA. V gave up 3 bases and J gave up 4 bases, with 13 bases separating them. CDR3 nucleotide sequence: TGCAGCGTTGACTGGGGGCGCGGGTACAATGAGCAGTTCTTC. Translating gives CSVDWGRGYNEQFF.

In this sample, this clonotype turned up many times. V is TRBV20-1 and J is TRBJ2-4; TRBD2 might be the D (5 bases). Germline CDR1 DFQATT, CDR2 SNEGSKA (reference sequence). V was clipped by 6 bases and J by 3 bases, with 18 bases between them. CDR3 length: 15 residues. The CDR3 region has the DNA TGCAGTGCCGAGGGTCTGAGTGGCGTCAAAAACATTCAGTACTTC. It is translated as CSAEGLSGVKNIQYF.

This clonotype was seen more than once but under ten times. The V and J genes are TRBV30 and TRBJ2-7; D gene ambiguous. Trimming removed 4 bases from V and 4 bases from J, with 8 bases in between. The CDR3 loop spans 11 amino acids. From germline, CDR1 is GTSNPN and CDR2 SVGIG (reference sequence). Written as DNA, the CDR3 is TGTGCCTGGATTGGATCTTACGAGCAGTACTTC. Protein: CAWIGSYEQYF.

In the case of this clonotype: Sequence at one end of the junction differs from germline and may be a read error. This rearrangement joins TRBV20-1 to TRBJ2-7; the D call may be TRBD1 or TRBD2 (5 bases each). From germline, CDR1 is DFQATT and CDR2 SNEGSKA (reference sequence). CDR3 length equals 13 residues. CDR3 sequence (DNA): TGCAGTGCTGGAGAGGGGTTCCCCTACGAGCAGTACTTC. This sequence encodes CSAGEGFPYEQYF.

This clonotype was recorded at least ten times. The CDR3 is CSASRDRGNQPQHF. The CDR3, as DNA: TGCAGTGCTAGCCGGGACAGGGGTAATCAGCCCCAGCATTTT. V gene TRBV20-1 combines with J gene TRBJ1-5; the match to TRBD1 covers 10 bases. Unmatched junction bases numbered 3, after V lost 3 bases and J lost 4 bases. The CDR3 has 14 residues. CDR1 DFQATT and CDR2 SNEGSKA come from the germline V gene (reference sequence).

The chain employs TRBV4-2 and TRBJ2-3; D not resolved. Germline CDR1 is LGHNA and CDR2 is YNFKEQ. The CDR3 is made up of 14 amino acids. V lost 1 base and J lost 2, with 7 bases in between. CDR3: CASSQVSTTDTQYF. In DNA form, the CDR3 reads TGTGCCAGCAGCCAAGTTAGCACCACAGATACGCAGTATTTT.

This rearrangement joins TRBV7-2 to TRBJ2-3; 8 bases are shared with TRBD2. J gave up 6 bases and V 5 bases, and 7 bases lay outside the gene matches. The CDR3 length is 14 residues. The germline V gene encodes CDR1 SGHTA and CDR2 FQGNSA. CDR3 protein: CASSPGGLMDTQYF. The CDR3 DNA reads TGTGCCAGCAGCCCGGGGGGGCTAATGGATACGCAGTATTTT.

This sequence joins TRBV19 and TRBJ2-7; TRBD1 agrees at 9 bases. V lost 6 bases to trimming and J lost 0 bases; unmatched junction nucleotides: 3. The CDR3 loop spans 14 amino acids. CDR1 and CDR2 from the germline V gene are LNHDA and SQIVND (reference sequence). The CDR3 loop is CASRGDRDSYEQYF. The CDR3 DNA reads as TGTGCCAGTAGGGGGGACAGGGACTCCTACGAGCAGTACTTC.

In this sample, this clonotype turned up many times. The rearrangement uses TRBV19 and TRBJ2-1, with D hard to call. V lost 10 bases, J lost 4 bases, and 8 bases lay in between. Germline V gene lookup returns CDR1 LNHDA and CDR2 SQIVND (reference sequence). The CDR3 is 11 amino acids. The CDR3 DNA follows: TGTGCCACGTTAGGGTACAATGAGCAGTTCTTC. This codes for CATLGYNEQFF. Complete variable domain (other parts from reference TRBV19 and TRBJ2-1): DGGITQSPKYLFRKEGQNVTLSCEQNLNHDAMYWYRQDPGQGLRLIYYSQIVNDFQKGDIAEGYSVSREKKESFPLTVTSAQKNPTAFYLCATLGYNEQFFGPGTRLTVL.

The genes are TRBV10-3 and TRBJ1-5; D is unresolved. CDR1 and CDR2 (germline): ENHRY, SYGVKD. This CDR3 is built from 15 residues. The V gene lost 2 bases and the J gene lost 0 bases, with 8 bases spanning the gap. CDR3 DNA: TGTGCCATCAGTGAGGACCTTAATAGCAATCAGCCCCAGCATTTT. It yields the protein CAISEDLNSNQPQHF.

In this sample, this clonotype turned up many times. This sequence joins TRBV12-3 or TRBV12-4 and TRBJ2-4; D is uncertain. Trimming took 4 bases from V and 0 from J, leaving 7 bases between them. This CDR3 contains 14 residues. The CDR3 DNA is TGTGCCAGCAGTTCACGGTTAGCCAAAAACATTCAGTACTTC. It yields the protein CASSSRLAKNIQYF.

This clonotype was detected ten times or more. This chain connects TRBV7-2 to TRBJ2-1; 7 bases are shared with TRBD2. CDR3 length: 14 amino acids. The V segment lost 5 bases and the J segment 9 bases; nucleotides outside the gene matches: 10. Germline CDR1 and CDR2: SGHTA and FQGNSA. CDR3 bases: TGTGCCAGCAGCCGCTGGGGGGGAGCGGGTGAGCAGTTCTTC. It encodes CASSRWGGAGEQFF. The complete variable domain, with remaining parts taken from reference TRBV7-2 and TRBJ2-1, reads GAGVSQSPSNKVTEKGKDVELRCDPISGHTALYWYRQSLGQGLEFLIYFQGNSAPDKSGLPSDRFSAERTGGSVSTLTIQRTQQEDSAVYLCASSRWGGAGEQFFGPGTRLTVL.